Following are 4 T cell receptor beta chains from one sample sequenced in a study of a mutant IDH1 vaccine in newly diagnosed glioma. Time point reported: week 5, during vaccination. Vaccination comprised doses that each held 300 ug of mutant IDH1 20-mer peptide, plus topical imiquimod. The antigens of these receptors remain unknown. Clones were sequenced by immunoSEQ multiplex PCR, and TCRdb holds only the in-frame ones, with some missing. The sample includes roughly 34,000 clones, about four fifths of them seen just once. Material: PBMCs, obtained from a glioma patient whose treatment included an IDH1 peptide vaccine. These receptors originate from a middle-aged man with glioma.

The chain joins TRBV5-1 to TRBJ1-2; 7 bases line up with TRBD1. Per germline, CDR1 SGHRS and CDR2 YFSETQ. The CDR3 is 14 residues long. V gave up 0 bases and J gave up 4 bases; unmatched junction bases: 3. The CDR3 DNA is TGCGCCAGCAGCTTGGGGACAGGCCCCTATGGCTACACCTTC. Its translation: CASSLGTGPYGYTF. The full variable domain, with the rest looked up from reference TRBV5-1 and TRBJ1-2, is KAGVTQTPRYLIKTRGQQVTLSCSPISGHRSVSWYQQTPGQGLQFLFEYFSETQRNKGNFPGRFSGRQFSNSRSEMNVSTLELGDSALYLCASSLGTGPYGYTFGSGTRLTVV.

The rearrangement links TRBV18 to TRBJ2-1, with 14 bases lining up with TRBD2. V shed 1 base, J shed 10 bases, and the junction held 6 bases outside the gene matches. The CDR3 length is 16 residues. Germline CDR1 and CDR2: KGHSH and LQKENI. The CDR3 here is CASSPLGLAGGPEQFF. In nucleotides, the CDR3 is TGTGCCAGCTCACCACTCGGACTAGCGGGGGGCCCCGAGCAGTTCTTC.

V gene TRBV18 combines with J gene TRBJ2-1, with 7 bases lining up with TRBD2. The length of the CDR3 is 13 residues. Trimming removed 2 bases from V and 8 bases from J; junction bases left unmatched: 3. In germline, CDR1 is KGHSH, CDR2 LQKENI. CDR3 nucleotide sequence: TGTGCCAGCTCACCAAGGGCGGGGGATGAGCAGTTCTTC. The encoded protein is CASSPRAGDEQFF.

This chain links TRBV5-4 with TRBJ2-2; 7 bases are a match to TRBD2. The length of the CDR3 is 16 residues. V dropped 0 bases and J dropped 3; count of bases not matched to a gene: 5. Germline CDR1 and CDR2: SGHNT and YYREEE (reference sequence). The CDR3 DNA reads as TGTGCCAGCAGCTTGGGGGTTCTAGCGGACACCGGGGAGCTGTTTTTT. Its translation: CASSLGVLADTGELFF.